The 8 T cell receptor beta chains below were found in one sample sequenced in a study of monozygotic twins with inflammatory bowel disease. No DNA is given; TCRdb re-called the 5' RACE reads and lists each CDR3 protein once. In total, the table holds fewer than 450,000 distinct CDR3 sequences. Source material: blood. The receptors were sampled from a human donor with ulcerative colitis or Crohn's disease, or a healthy co-twin of an affected twin (not recorded which).

The chain uses TRBV4-3 and TRBJ2-5; without DNA, the TCRdb call of TRBD2 cannot be checked. CDR3 length equals 16 residues. Germline CDR1 reads LGHNA; CDR2 reads YSLEER. CDR3 region: CASSHRTSGGEETQYF.

V gene TRBV28 combines with J gene TRBJ2-1. The CDR3 extends over 11 amino acids. Germline V gene data show CDR1 as MDHEN and CDR2 as SYDVKM. The CDR3 reads CASTRRAEQFF.

V usage is TRBV7-2 and J usage is TRBJ2-7; lacking DNA, the TRBD1 call made by TCRdb goes unchecked. The CDR3 length is 13 residues. CDR1 and CDR2 (germline): SGHTA, FQGNSA. This CDR3 reads CASSPAPGNEQYF. Together with reference TRBV7-2 and TRBJ2-7, the CDR3 gives the full variable domain: GAGVSQSPSNKVTEKGKDVELRCDPISGHTALYWYRQSLGQGLEFLIYFQGNSAPDKSGLPSDRFSAERTGGSVSTLTIQRTQQEDSAVYLCASSPAPGNEQYFGPGTRLTVT.

The V and J genes are TRBV7-2 and TRBJ2-5; TCRdb's assignment of TRBD1 cannot be checked, as there is no DNA. The CDR3 runs to 15 residues. Germline lookup yields CDR1 SGHTA and CDR2 FQGNSA. CDR3 sequence reads: CASSQQWGWGETQYF.

V is TRBV15 and J is TRBJ2-7. The germline gives CDR1 LNHNV, CDR2 YYDKDF (reference sequence). This CDR3 comprises 14 residues. CDR3 loop: CATSRDTAGYEQYF. Looking up the rest from reference TRBV15 and TRBJ2-7 gives the full variable domain: DAMVIQNPRYQVTQFGKPVTLSCSQTLNHNVMYWYQQKSSQAPKLLFHYYDKDFNNEADTPDNFQSRRPNTSFCFLDIRSPGLGDTAMYLCATSRDTAGYEQYFGPGTRLTVT.

V is TRBV7-2 and J is TRBJ1-2; as DNA is missing, the TRBD1 call by TCRdb cannot be tested. The CDR3 has 12 residues. CDR1 is SGHTA, CDR2 FQGNSA, per germline. CDR3 amino acids: CASSPGRLDYTF.

The chain combines TRBV27 with TRBJ2-7; absent DNA, TCRdb's TRBD1 call cannot be checked. Per the germline V gene, CDR1 is MNHEY and CDR2 is SMNVEV (reference sequence). The CDR3 spans 16 residues. The CDR3 protein is CASSTLQGASDYEQYF.

This chain uses TRBV2 with TRBJ2-7; TCRdb's D call, TRBD1, is unchecked because there is no DNA. The CDR3 has 17 residues. Germline V gene data show CDR1 as SNHLY and CDR2 as FYNNEI. This CDR3 is CASSGPQTGPRRYEQYF.